This T cell receptor beta chain was found in a study of naive and memory T cell subsets. The beta constant-region primer was an equimolar mix of two oligonucleotides covering TRBC1 and TRBC2. Ligated cDNA was amplified by four rounds of PCR with nested alpha and beta constant-region primers and SP2. Each CDR3 protein is one row after TCRdb ran MiXCR on the UMI-ligation and nested PCR reads. The profile shows about 150,000 distinct CDR3 sequences, over 20% of them singletons. Between the trimmed V and J ends, which lost 4 bases and 5 bases, there was a span of 14 bases. The CDR3 length is 15 residues. CDR1 is SGHAT, CDR2 FQNNGV, per germline. This clonotype was recorded a few times. Antigen: not known. Broader study findings: A few larger clonotypes appeared in naive repertoires, especially CD8, possibly memory cells re-expressing CD45RA.

What was sequenced was naive CD4+ T cells from blood. This TCR came from a human donor in good health. The chain has TRBV11-2 and TRBJ2-2; a possible D gene is TRBD1 (6 bases). CDR3 sequence (DNA): TGTGCCAGCAGCTCGGGACATCGTGGGACCGGGGAGCTGTTTTTT. Its translation: CASSSGHRGTGELFF.